The rows below give T cell receptor beta chains drawn from one sample of a study of CD8+CD57+ T cells in acquired aplastic anemia. TCRdb processed the reads anew with MiXCR; each CDR3 protein has one entry. The repertoire holds roughly 81,000 distinct CDR3 sequences, under 50% seen once, with 60% to 75% in the top ten. Material: sorted CD4+, CD8+, or CD8+CD57+ T cells (not recorded which) from PBMCs. These receptors were obtained from a human donor in good health, serving as a control. The CDR3 runs from the conserved cysteine through the conserved F or W. A D gene is named only where the DNA matches it firmly. Some rows have no size entry. The others give once, few or many, or a class for an expanded clone.

len: 13; d_gene: NA; v_gene: TRBV5-8; abundance: NA; j_gene: TRBJ1-2; CDR3aa: CASSLGQLAGYTF; CDR3nt: TGTGCCAGCAGCTTGGGGCAGCTGGCTGGCTACACCTTC
len: 11; d_gene: NA; v_gene: TRBV12-5; abundance: NA; j_gene: TRBJ2-3; CDR3aa: CASGLLGEQYF; CDR3nt: TGTGCTAGTGGTTTGTTGGGGGAGCAGTATTTT
len: 14; d_gene: NA; v_gene: TRBV3-1; abundance: NA; j_gene: TRBJ2-7; CDR3aa: CASSPDQRTYEQYF; CDR3nt: TGTGCCAGCAGCCCGGACCAGAGAACCTACGAGCAGTACTTC
len: 12; d_gene: NA; v_gene: TRBV12-3/TRBV12-4; abundance: many; j_gene: TRBJ2-1; CDR3aa: CASSHLHNEQFF; CDR3nt: TGTGCCAGCAGCCACCTACACAATGAGCAGTTCTTC
len: 16; d_gene: TRBD2; v_gene: TRBV10-3; abundance: NA; j_gene: TRBJ2-1; CDR3aa: CAIKGREGPSYNEQFF; CDR3nt: TGTGCCATAAAAGGGCGGGAGGGCCCGTCCTACAATGAGCAGTTCTTC
len: 13; d_gene: NA; v_gene: TRBV12-3/TRBV12-4; abundance: many; j_gene: TRBJ1-5; CDR3aa: CASRATGSQPQHF; CDR3nt: TGTGCCAGCAGGGCTACAGGGTCACAGCCCCAGCATTTT
len: 16; d_gene: NA; v_gene: TRBV25-1; abundance: few; j_gene: TRBJ2-3; CDR3aa: CASSAQAPRLADTQYF; CDR3nt: TGTGCCAGCAGTGCCCAGGCCCCGCGGTTAGCAGATACGCAGTATTTT
len: 13; d_gene: NA; v_gene: TRBV20-1; abundance: many; j_gene: TRBJ2-7; CDR3aa: CSARADSSYEQYF; CDR3nt: TGCAGTGCTAGGGCCGATAGCTCCTACGAGCAGTACTTC
len: 14; d_gene: TRBD2; v_gene: TRBV7-3; abundance: NA; j_gene: TRBJ2-1; CDR3aa: CASSSVGGSNEQFF; CDR3nt: TGTGCCAGCAGCTCTGTGGGAGGGTCGAATGAGCAGTTCTTC
len: 16; d_gene: NA; v_gene: TRBV11-2; abundance: NA; j_gene: TRBJ2-1; CDR3aa: CASSLGPGTIYNEQFF; CDR3nt: TGTGCCAGCAGCTTAGGCCCAGGAACAATCTACAATGAGCAGTTCTTC
len: 15; d_gene: NA; v_gene: TRBV7-9; abundance: NA; j_gene: TRBJ1-2; CDR3aa: CASSLDPGFISGYTF; CDR3nt: TGTGCCAGCAGCTTAGATCCAGGCTTTATCAGTGGCTACACCTTC
len: 15; d_gene: TRBD2; v_gene: TRBV25-1; abundance: NA; j_gene: TRBJ2-3; CDR3aa: CASSSSGTIEGTQYF; CDR3nt: TGTGCCAGCAGTTCTTCCGGGACTATTGAGGGTACGCAGTATTTT
len: 19; d_gene: TRBD1; v_gene: TRBV12-3/TRBV12-4; abundance: once; j_gene: TRBJ2-2; CDR3aa: CASSFPRDRAELNPGELFF; CDR3nt: TGTGCCAGCAGTTTTCCCCGGGACAGGGCGGAATTGAATCCCGGGGAGCTGTTTTTT
len: 13; d_gene: TRBD2; v_gene: TRBV2; abundance: few; j_gene: TRBJ2-7; CDR3aa: CASKLAVSYEQYF; CDR3nt: TGTGCCAGCAAGCTAGCGGTTTCCTACGAGCAGTACTTC
len: 12; d_gene: NA; v_gene: TRBV2; abundance: NA; j_gene: TRBJ1-1; CDR3aa: CAGGQMYTEAFF; CDR3nt: TGCGCCGGGGGCCAGATGTACACTGAAGCTTTCTTT
len: 15; d_gene: NA; v_gene: TRBV5-1; abundance: NA; j_gene: TRBJ2-2; CDR3aa: CASSGGRTNTGELFF; CDR3nt: TGCGCCAGCAGCGGCGGAAGAACGAACACCGGGGAGCTGTTTTTT
len: 14; d_gene: TRBD1; v_gene: TRBV24-1; abundance: NA; j_gene: TRBJ1-4; CDR3aa: CATSSGTANEKLFF; CDR3nt: TGTGCCACCAGTTCAGGGACAGCAAATGAAAAACTGTTTTTT
len: 14; d_gene: NA; v_gene: TRBV30; abundance: NA; j_gene: TRBJ2-7; CDR3aa: CAWSVSHSAYEQYF; CDR3nt: TGTGCCTGGAGTGTATCACACTCAGCCTACGAGCAGTACTTC
len: 15; d_gene: NA; v_gene: TRBV10-1; abundance: NA; j_gene: TRBJ2-2; CDR3aa: CASTIDRGNTGELFF; CDR3nt: TGCGCCAGCACGATCGACCGGGGAAACACCGGGGAGCTGTTTTTT
len: 17; d_gene: TRBD1; v_gene: TRBV10-2; abundance: NA; j_gene: TRBJ1-1; CDR3aa: CASSEIKRGLVNTEAFF; CDR3nt: TGCGCCAGCAGTGAGATAAAGAGGGGGCTGGTGAACACTGAAGCTTTCTTT
len: 14; d_gene: TRBD2; v_gene: TRBV19; abundance: many; j_gene: TRBJ2-7; CDR3aa: CASSTLADQGEQYF; CDR3nt: TGTGCCAGTAGTACCCTAGCGGATCAAGGCGAGCAGTACTTC
len: 17; d_gene: NA; v_gene: TRBV7-6; abundance: many; j_gene: TRBJ1-5; CDR3aa: CASSLAAGADSNQPQHF; CDR3nt: TGTGCCAGCAGCTTAGCGGCCGGGGCTGATAGCAATCAGCCCCAGCATTTT
len: 15; d_gene: NA; v_gene: TRBV10-3; abundance: few; j_gene: TRBJ1-2; CDR3aa: CAISDDGQIFYGYTF; CDR3nt: TGTGCCATCAGTGATGACGGTCAGATCTTCTATGGCTACACCTTC
len: 13; d_gene: NA; v_gene: TRBV7-9; abundance: NA; j_gene: TRBJ1-2; CDR3aa: CASSPSEGYGYTF; CDR3nt: TGTGCCAGCAGCCCTAGCGAGGGTTATGGCTACACCTTC
len: 14; d_gene: NA; v_gene: TRBV5-5; abundance: few; j_gene: TRBJ1-1; CDR3aa: CASSAWDGGFEAFF; CDR3nt: TGTGCCAGCAGCGCTTGGGACGGGGGATTTGAAGCTTTCTTT
len: 13; d_gene: NA; v_gene: TRBV19; abundance: many; j_gene: TRBJ2-1; CDR3aa: CASSIHVSNEQFF; CDR3nt: TGTGCCAGTAGTATACATGTGTCCAATGAGCAGTTCTTC
len: 12; d_gene: NA; v_gene: TRBV27; abundance: NA; j_gene: TRBJ1-3; CDR3aa: CASSAPGDTIYF; CDR3nt: TGTGCCAGCAGTGCACCCGGGGACACCATATATTTT
len: 15; d_gene: TRBD1; v_gene: TRBV9; abundance: NA; j_gene: TRBJ2-7; CDR3aa: CASSPPTGGNYEQYF; CDR3nt: TGTGCCAGCTCACCACCGACAGGGGGAAACTACGAGCAGTACTTC
len: 14; d_gene: NA; v_gene: TRBV14; abundance: NA; j_gene: TRBJ2-6; CDR3aa: CASQGTSGANVLTF; CDR3nt: TGTGCCAGCCAAGGGACCTCTGGGGCCAACGTCCTGACTTTC
len: 18; d_gene: TRBD2; v_gene: TRBV20-1; abundance: many; j_gene: TRBJ2-5; CDR3aa: CSARDVLAGGSYQETQYF; CDR3nt: TGCAGTGCTAGAGATGTCCTAGCGGGGGGCTCGTACCAAGAGACCCAGTACTTC
len: 15; d_gene: NA; v_gene: TRBV19; abundance: NA; j_gene: TRBJ1-1; CDR3aa: CASSATSVGNTEAFF; CDR3nt: TGTGCCAGTAGTGCCACCTCGGTCGGGAACACTGAAGCTTTCTTT